These 28 T cell receptor beta chains share one sample of origin, sequenced in a study of human T cells and chemical hapten exposure. TCRdb fed the RACE reads into MiXCR, producing one record per CDR3 protein. Of approximately 90,000 distinct CDR3 sequences detected, about 8.6% appear once; the ten largest clones hold 2.9%. Indicated time point: healthy volunteer bleed at 2 weeks. The starting material, unfractionated whole blood, was used for total RNA extraction. The sample taken for sequencing was whole blood. These receptors were collected from a female donor in good health. Some clones in this sample may be carry-over from other donors' samples.

This chain joins TRBV2 and TRBJ2-1, with 7 bases lining up with TRBD2. Trimming took 7 bases from V and 10 from J; bases not matched to a gene: 7. The CDR3 runs 12 residues. Germline V CDR1 and CDR2: SNHLY, FYNNEI. The CDR3 sequence is CASNPGGREQFF. CDR3 coding DNA: TGTGCCAGCAATCCCGGCGGGAGAGAGCAGTTCTTC.

This clonotype was recorded many times. V usage is TRBV6-2 or TRBV6-3 and J usage is TRBJ1-6; D ambiguous. With 6 bases removed from V and 10 bases from J, the gap between germline ends came to 16 bases. Germline CDR1 and CDR2: MNHEY and SVGEGT. CDR3 length equals 14 residues. The CDR3 region has the DNA TGTGCCAGCAGCCCGACGGGGAACGGATCACCCCTCCACTTT. Protein sequence: CASSPTGNGSPLHF.

This clonotype was seen at least ten times. V usage is TRBV19 and J usage is TRBJ2-2; 12 bases align to TRBD2. Germline V gene data show CDR1 as LNHDA and CDR2 as SQIVND (reference sequence). This CDR3 contains 16 residues. V lost 0 bases, J lost 10 bases, and 6 bases stayed unmatched. In nucleotides, the CDR3 is TGTGCCAGTAGTATAGATCGGCTAGCGGGAGGGCTGGAGCTGTTTTTT. Residues: CASSIDRLAGGLELFF.

Comments on this clonotype: A much larger clone is a single base away; this may be a read error. The rearrangement links TRBV12-3 or TRBV12-4 to TRBJ2-1; 12 bases map to TRBD2. The CDR3 sequence is 16 residues long. J was trimmed by 10 bases and V by 3 bases; bases with no gene match: 10. CDR3 sequence (DNA): TGTGCCAGCAGTTTTAACGCACTAGCGGGAGGTGGAGAGCAGTTCTTC. This codes for CASSFNALAGGGEQFF.

This clonotype occurred many times. V is TRBV19 and J is TRBJ1-4; D is uncertain. Germline V lookup: CDR1 LNHDA, CDR2 SQIVND (reference sequence). The CDR3 runs 14 residues. V was clipped by 6 bases and J by 3 bases, with 11 bases between them. CDR3 bases: TGTGCCAGTAGCGACCCACCAGCTAATGAAAAACTGTTTTTT. As protein: CASSDPPANEKLFF.

This clonotype was seen only a few times. The chain employs TRBV5-1 and TRBJ1-2; weak D call: TRBD1 (6 bases). The germline CDR1 and CDR2 sequences are SGHRS and YFSETQ. This CDR3 is 13 amino acids long. V was clipped by 3 bases and J by 6 bases, with 12 bases between them. The CDR3 sequence: CASSSWTDDGYTF. DNA for the CDR3: TGCGCCAGCAGCTCCTGGACAGACGATGGCTACACCTTC.

There are many counts of this clonotype. The chain employs TRBV20-1 and TRBJ2-7, with D possibly TRBD2 on 5 matching bases. Germline CDR1 and CDR2: DFQATT and SNEGSKA (reference sequence). The V end lost 0 bases, the J end lost 7 bases, and 19 bases lay between the germline ends. This CDR3 has 15 residues. CDR3 protein: CSARDLEGEIGEQYF. For the CDR3, the DNA is TGCAGTGCTAGAGATCTTGAGGGAGAAATTGGAGAGCAGTACTTC.

With respect to this clonotype: An end of the junction does not agree with germline; a read error may underlie this. The chain has TRBV30 and TRBJ2-5; a weak D match, TRBD2 (5 bases). This CDR3 is 14 amino acids long. Germline V gene lookup returns CDR1 GTSNPN and CDR2 SVGIG (reference sequence). The CDR3 spells CAWGVPGLQETQYF. The CDR3 nucleotides are TGTGCCTGGGGTGTCCCAGGACTCCAAGAGACCCAGTACTTC.

This clonotype was found many times. The chain carries TRBV7-9 and TRBJ1-1; no clear D. V lost 4 bases and J 5 bases, leaving 8 bases between the germline ends. The CDR3 extends over 12 amino acids. Per the germline V gene, CDR1 is SEHNR and CDR2 is FQNEAQ (reference sequence). The CDR3 region is CASSSVATEAFF. DNA for the CDR3: TGTGCCAGCAGCTCCGTTGCTACTGAAGCTTTCTTT.

V and J are TRBV20-1 and TRBJ2-1; 7 bases fit TRBD2. This CDR3 has 14 amino acids. CDR1 and CDR2 (germline): DFQATT, SNEGSKA (reference sequence). V lost 2 bases and J lost 3; bases outside the gene matches: 4. Written as DNA, the CDR3 is TGCAGTGCTAGATTGGGGGAGGGCTACAATGAGCAGTTCTTC. This codes for CSARLGEGYNEQFF.

This clonotype was recorded at least ten times. The chain recombines TRBV5-1 with TRBJ2-7; the match to TRBD1 covers 9 bases. V shed 5 bases and J 0 bases; nucleotides not matched to a gene: 9. This CDR3 contains 16 residues. In germline, CDR1 is SGHRS, CDR2 YFSETQ. CDR3 sequence: CASSSVGQGGSYEQYF. In nucleotides, the CDR3 is TGCGCCAGCAGTTCGGTGGGACAGGGAGGCTCCTACGAGCAGTACTTC.

This chain uses TRBV18 with TRBJ1-4, with 8 bases identical to TRBD1. The germline gives CDR1 KGHSH, CDR2 LQKENI. V lost 5 bases, J lost 8 bases, and 10 bases stayed unmatched. The CDR3 has 15 amino acids. The CDR3 bases are TGTGCCAGCTCATCCCCAGACAGGGGTAAAGAAAAACTGTTTTTT. Translated, it gives CASSSPDRGKEKLFF.

This clonotype was seen a few times. The chain joins TRBV5-1 to TRBJ1-1; D unresolved. The germline gives CDR1 SGHRS, CDR2 YFSETQ. With 0 bases removed from V and 4 bases from J, the gap between germline ends came to 10 bases. There are 14 residues in the CDR3. CDR3 DNA sequence: TGCGCCAGCAGCTTGGACATTTCGGGCACTGAAGCTTTCTTT. Translation: CASSLDISGTEAFF.

Comment on this clonotype: A much bigger clone sits one base away, suggesting this may be a read error. The genes are TRBV28 and TRBJ2-5; D possibly matches TRBD1 or TRBD2 (5 bases each). The CDR3 consists of 14 residues. The V gene's germline CDR1 is MDHEN and CDR2 SYDVKM. In DNA form, the CDR3 reads TGTGGCAGCAGTTGGGACGGGAACCAAGAGACCCAGTACTTC. It is translated as CGSSWDGNQETQYF.

This clonotype was seen ten or more times. J is TRBJ1-4 and V is TRBV28; no definite D call. V was trimmed by 3 bases and J by 5 bases, leaving 7 bases between them. Per germline, CDR1 MDHEN and CDR2 SYDVKM. CDR3 length: 13 residues. CDR3 protein: CASSFGLNEKLFF. The CDR3 DNA sequence: TGTGCCAGCAGTTTTGGCTTAAATGAAAAACTGTTTTTT.

This clonotype was picked up many times. CDR3 amino acids: CSATGSLRMNTEAFF. The CDR3 coding sequence is TGCAGTGCTACGGGCAGTCTAAGGATGAACACTGAAGCTTTCTTT. The chain has TRBV20-1 and TRBJ1-1; D unresolved. Trimming stripped 4 bases from V and 0 bases from J, with 15 bases between. There are 15 residues in the CDR3. From germline, CDR1 is DFQATT and CDR2 SNEGSKA (reference sequence).

This clonotype was counted only a few times. The V and J genes are TRBV20-1 and TRBJ2-1, with D uncertain. The CDR3 sequence is 13 residues long. The germline gives CDR1 DFQATT, CDR2 SNEGSKA (reference sequence). Trimming took off 3 bases at V and 5 bases at J, with 11 bases between the two ends. This CDR3 is CSASRRSNNEQFF. CDR3 in DNA: TGCAGTGCTAGTCGGCGGTCCAACAATGAGCAGTTCTTC.

This clonotype was seen repeatedly, ten times or more. The genes are TRBV28 and TRBJ2-5; 8 bases align to TRBD2. The CDR3 length is 17 residues. Losses at the gene ends were 2 bases for V and 1 base for J; bases not matched to a gene: 9. In germline, CDR1 is MDHEN, CDR2 SYDVKM. Here the CDR3 DNA reads TGTGCCAGCAGTTTACTCCCGGGAGGGTGGCCCCAAGAGACCCAGTACTTC. Translation: CASSLLPGGWPQETQYF.

The chain carries TRBV28 and TRBJ2-7, with D uncertain. Germline V lookup: CDR1 MDHEN, CDR2 SYDVKM. The V end was cut by 2 bases, the J end by 5 bases, with 4 bases between. The length of the CDR3 is 11 residues. The CDR3 DNA reads as TGTGCCAGCAGTTTACGCCACGAGCAGTACTTC. It is translated as CASSLRHEQYF.

This clonotype has more than one count but fewer than ten. The chain is built from TRBV7-8 and TRBJ1-5; D is ambiguous. V lost 6 bases to trimming and J lost 8 bases, with 11 bases between them. Germline lookup yields CDR1 SGHVS and CDR2 FQNEAQ. The CDR3 covers 12 residues. The CDR3 here is CASRHPGEPQHF. The CDR3 DNA reads as TGTGCCAGCAGGCATCCCGGGGAGCCCCAGCATTTT. Together with reference TRBV7-8 and TRBJ1-5, the CDR3 gives the full variable domain: GAGVSQSPRYKVAKRGQDVALRCDPISGHVSLFWYQQALGQGPEFLTYFQNEAQLDKSGLPSDRFFAERPEGSVSTLKIQRTQQEDSAVYLCASRHPGEPQHFGDGTRLSIL.

This clonotype was picked up many times. V gene TRBV6-1 combines with J gene TRBJ2-3; 9 bases align to TRBD2. The germline V gene encodes CDR1 MNHNS and CDR2 SASEGT. The CDR3 covers 19 residues. Trimming took 1 base from V and 0 from J; bases not matched to a gene: 11. The CDR3 bases are TGTGCCAGCAGTGAAGTATTAGCGGGAGCCCGAAGTAGCACAGATACGCAGTATTTT. It is translated as CASSEVLAGARSSTDTQYF.

This clonotype occurred a few times. The V call is TRBV10-1, the J call TRBJ1-1; TRBD1 matches at 9 bases. The trim removed 4 bases at V and 6 bases at J, leaving 6 bases unmatched. CDR3 size: 14 residues. Germline V gene sequence: CDR1 WNHNN, CDR2 SYGVQD (reference sequence). CDR3 in DNA: TGCGCCAGCAGTGCGGACAGGGGTTCGTCTGAAGCTTTCTTT. Translated: CASSADRGSSEAFF.

This clonotype appeared a few times. The chain uses TRBV12-3 or TRBV12-4 and TRBJ2-7; D ambiguous. CDR3 length equals 11 residues. V was pared by 5 bases and J by 1 base, with 3 bases between. The CDR3 loop reads CASSKSYEQYF. The CDR3 nucleotides read TGTGCCAGCAGTAAGTCCTACGAGCAGTACTTC.

This clonotype was detected ten times or more. V usage is TRBV7-2 and J usage is TRBJ2-6, with D hard to call. Germline V CDR1 and CDR2: SGHTA, FQGNSA. This CDR3 comprises 13 residues. V shed 5 bases and J shed 0 bases, with 2 bases lying between them. The DNA for the CDR3 is TGTGCCAGCAGCAACTCTGGGGCCAACGTCCTGACTTTC. It specifies CASSNSGANVLTF.

Only a few counts were recorded for this clonotype. The chain couples TRBV6-2 or TRBV6-3 to TRBJ1-5; no firm D call. The ends were cut back, 5 bases at V and 5 bases at J, with 7 bases in the middle. CDR3 length: 12 amino acids. The germline gives CDR1 MNHEY, CDR2 SVGEGT. Here the CDR3 DNA reads TGTGCCAGCAGTCCCGGGGATCAGCCCCAGCATTTT. Translation: CASSPGDQPQHF.

This clonotype was picked up many times. The rearrangement joins TRBV29-1 to TRBJ2-7, with 10 bases matching TRBD1. The germline V gene encodes CDR1 SQVTM and CDR2 ANQGSEA. The CDR3 runs 13 residues. V was clipped by 3 bases and J by 5 bases; unmatched bases: 4. CDR3 residues: CSVEGGQGHEQYF. CDR3 bases: TGCAGCGTTGAGGGGGGACAGGGGCACGAGCAGTACTTC.

This clonotype showed up just a few times. The CDR3 spells CASSQDRVARYNEQFF. CDR3 DNA: TGTGCCAGCAGCCAAGATAGAGTAGCCAGATACAATGAGCAGTTCTTC. This chain joins TRBV4-2 and TRBJ2-1; D is undetermined. V lost 0 bases and J lost 4, with 13 bases in between. Germline CDR1 reads LGHNA; CDR2 reads YNFKEQ. The CDR3 spans 16 residues.

This clonotype was picked up a small number of times. The rearrangement links TRBV7-2 to TRBJ2-5; 8 positions agree with TRBD2. The junction had 3 bases not matched to a gene; V was cut back by 6 bases and J by 3 bases. The length of the CDR3 is 13 residues. Germline-derived CDR1 and CDR2 are SGHTA and FQGNSA. The CDR3 DNA follows: TGTGCCAGCAGTTTCGGGGGGGAAGAGACCCAGTACTTC. This translates into CASSFGGEETQYF.